The 26 T cell receptor beta chains presented below share a single source sample, sequenced in a study of blood T cell repertoires in COVID-19. Method: immunoSEQ multiplex PCR; TCRdb's copy keeps in-frame clones and lacks some. The sample consists of fewer than 85,000 clones, over 75% of them appearing once. Sequenced material: peripheral blood. These receptors were obtained from a man aged 50 to 59 with active COVID-19.

This sequence joins TRBV7-9 and TRBJ1-3; D gene unclear. Germline V lookup: CDR1 SEHNR, CDR2 FQNEAQ (reference sequence). V was shortened by 3 bases and J by 4 bases, with 10 bases between the two germline ends. The CDR3 extends over 14 amino acids. DNA of the CDR3: TGTGCCAGCAGCTTGGGAGGAGCGGGAAACACCATATATTTT. Translated, it gives CASSLGGAGNTIYF. Full variable domain (outside the CDR3, taken from reference TRBV7-9 and TRBJ1-3): DTGVSQNPRHKITKRGQNVTFRCDPISEHNRLYWYRQTLGQGPEFLTYFQNEAQLEKSRLLSDRFSAERPKGSFSTLEIQRTEQGDSAMYLCASSLGGAGNTIYFGEGSWLTVV.

Written as DNA, the CDR3 is TGCGCCAGCAGTCCGCGGACTAGCGGGAGGACTCCCAACAATGAGCAGTTCTTC. Its protein product is CASSPRTSGRTPNNEQFF. This chain joins TRBV23-1 and TRBJ2-1; TRBD2 agrees at 14 bases. TRBV23-1 is assigned to the ORF class and has an uncertain function. The CDR3 contains 18 residues. Unmatched junction bases numbered 10, after V lost 4 bases and J lost 5 bases.

This clone showed up just once. The chain carries TRBV6-2 or TRBV6-3 and TRBJ1-2; maybe TRBD1 (6 bases). Between the trimmed V and J ends, which lost 9 bases and 3 bases, there was a span of 14 bases. Germline CDR1 and CDR2: MNHEY and SVGEGT. This CDR3 is built from 13 residues. The CDR3 protein is CASSQGRDYGYTF. The CDR3 DNA sequence: TGTGCCAGTAGCCAGGGGCGCGACTATGGCTACACCTTC.

This clone has just one count. This sequence joins TRBV5-1 and TRBJ2-3; D may be TRBD1 (6 bases). The germline V gene has CDR1 SGHRS and CDR2 YFSETQ. This CDR3 has 15 residues. The V gene lost 5 bases and the J gene lost 1 base, with 14 bases spanning the gap. CDR3: CASSLTGSGTDTQYF. In DNA, the CDR3 is TGCGCCAGCAGTCTTACAGGGAGCGGCACAGATACGCAGTATTTT.

Only a few counts were recorded for this clone. The chain uses TRBV19 and TRBJ1-5; 8 positions match TRBD1. Germline CDR1 reads LNHDA; CDR2 reads SQIVND (reference sequence). J lost 1 base, V lost 5 bases, and 10 bases had no gene match. CDR3 length: 17 residues. The CDR3 sequence: CASSPPRGRSSNQPQHF. DNA of the CDR3: TGTGCCAGTAGTCCTCCCAGGGGGCGTTCAAGCAATCAGCCCCAGCATTTT.

This chain links TRBV5-1 with TRBJ1-6, with 7 bases identical to TRBD1. The CDR3 has 15 residues. Germline V gene data show CDR1 as SGHRS and CDR2 as YFSETQ. Germline trimming cut 4 bases from V and 7 bases from J; bases unmatched to any gene: 8. CDR3 sequence: CASSPGQEPNSPLHF. DNA of the CDR3: TGCGCCAGCAGCCCCGGACAGGAACCCAATTCACCCCTCCACTTT.

The chain has TRBV5-6 and TRBJ2-1, with 9 bases fitting TRBD1. This CDR3 has 14 amino acids. Trimming took 5 bases from V and 2 from J; bases not matched to a gene: 2. Germline CDR1 SGHDT, CDR2 YYEEEE. The CDR3 sequence is CASRGDRAYNEQFF. The DNA for the CDR3 is TGTGCCAGCAGGGGGGACAGGGCCTACAATGAGCAGTTCTTC.

This clone has only one observation. V is TRBV4-2 and J is TRBJ2-7; TRBD1 agrees at 7 bases. The CDR3 contains 16 residues. The germline gives CDR1 LGHNA, CDR2 YNFKEQ. Trimming took 0 bases from V and 0 from J; bases not matched to a gene: 5. CDR3 nucleotides: TGTGCCAGCAGCCAAGACCCGGGACAGTTCTCCTACGAGCAGTACTTC. Translation gives CASSQDPGQFSYEQYF.

The chain links TRBV6-5 to TRBJ1-1; D remains unclear. Trimming shortened V by 6 bases and J by 4 bases, and 15 bases separated the two germline ends. Germline CDR1 reads MNHEY; CDR2 reads SVGAGI. The CDR3 is made up of 14 amino acids. This CDR3 is CASRQRGPPTEAFF. CDR3 DNA sequence: TGTGCCAGCAGACAAAGAGGCCCCCCCACTGAAGCTTTCTTT.

Concerning this clone: One end of the junction fails to match germline, which may point to a read error. The chain recombines TRBV7-7 with TRBJ2-5, with 11 bases fitting TRBD1. The germline V gene encodes CDR1 SSHAT and CDR2 FNYEAQ (reference sequence). CDR3 length equals 15 residues. The CDR3 here is CASSFGQGAGETQYF. In DNA, the CDR3 is TGTGCTAGCAGCTTCGGACAGGGGGCTGGGGAGACCCAGTACTTC.

The V and J genes are TRBV5-6 and TRBJ2-1, with 13 nucleotides matching TRBD2. The CDR3 totals 15 residues. Germline V lookup: CDR1 SGHDT, CDR2 YYEEEE. J lost 8 bases, V lost 4 bases, and 6 bases had no gene match. CDR3 amino acids: CASSKGLAGEYEQFF. CDR3 nucleotide sequence: TGTGCCAGCAGCAAAGGACTAGCGGGGGAGTATGAGCAGTTCTTC.

The chain joins TRBV18 to TRBJ2-7, with 15 nucleotides matching TRBD2. Germline CDR1 reads KGHSH; CDR2 reads LQKENI. This CDR3 region has 19 residues. V was pared by 2 bases and J by 2 bases, with 10 bases of the junction left unmatched. The CDR3 loop is CASSPIGTSGGLRTYEQYF. The CDR3 DNA sequence: TGTGCCAGCTCACCAATTGGGACTAGCGGGGGGCTAAGAACCTACGAGCAGTACTTC.

The rearrangement joins TRBV4-3 to TRBJ2-2, with a possible D match to TRBD1 (6 bases). Germline V CDR1 and CDR2: LGHNA, YSLEER. The V gene lost 0 bases and the J gene lost 2 bases, with 16 bases spanning the gap. The CDR3 runs to 18 residues. The CDR3 coding sequence is TGCGCCAGCAGCCAAGAGAGCCACAGGGCTCTCAACACCGGGGAGCTGTTTTTT. The encoded protein is CASSQESHRALNTGELFF.

CDR3 DNA sequence: TGTGCCAGCTCACCACCGGGGGCTGCGGGAACTAATGAAAAACTGTTTTTT. Its protein product is CASSPPGAAGTNEKLFF. This chain uses TRBV18 with TRBJ1-4; tentative D call: TRBD1 (6 bases). CDR1 is KGHSH, CDR2 LQKENI, per germline. V was clipped by 0 bases and J by 1 base, with 12 bases between them. The CDR3 has 17 amino acids.

The V gene is TRBV27, the J gene TRBJ1-2, with 8 positions matching TRBD1. Germline CDR1 reads MNHEY; CDR2 reads SMNVEV (reference sequence). This CDR3 has 17 residues. V lost 4 bases, J lost 0 bases, and 10 bases stayed unmatched. The CDR3 here is CASSSWPDRGSNYGYTF. CDR3 bases: TGTGCCAGCAGTTCATGGCCCGACAGGGGTTCTAACTATGGCTACACCTTC.

This clone came up once. The same CDR3 can be traced to other DNA sequences in this sample. The rearrangement uses TRBV5-1 and TRBJ2-7; D might be TRBD1 (5 bases). Trimming left V 1 base short and J 3 bases short, with 8 bases between. The CDR3 runs 13 residues. Germline V gene lookup returns CDR1 SGHRS and CDR2 YFSETQ. CDR3 residues: CASSLQGSYEQYF. The CDR3 DNA reads as TGCGCCAGCAGCTTGCAGGGTAGCTACGAGCAGTACTTC.

The rearrangement links TRBV5-4 to TRBJ2-1; 10 bases fit TRBD2. CDR1 is SGHNT, CDR2 YYREEE, per germline (reference sequence). The ends lost 4 bases at V and 10 bases at J; junction bases unmatched: 5. This CDR3 is 13 amino acids long. CDR3 sequence reads: CASSGLAAYEQFF. The CDR3 region has the DNA TGTGCCAGCAGCGGACTAGCGGCTTACGAGCAGTTCTTC.

The chain carries TRBV30 and TRBJ2-1; TRBD2 aligns across 9 bases. V shed 2 bases and J 7 bases; nucleotides not matched to a gene: 3. The CDR3 loop spans 13 amino acids. Per germline, CDR1 GTSNPN and CDR2 SVGIG (reference sequence). The CDR3 reads CAWSLAGSNEQFF. The CDR3 nucleotides are TGTGCCTGGAGTCTAGCGGGAAGTAATGAGCAGTTCTTC.

This clone was observed a few times. This chain joins TRBV7-7 and TRBJ2-3; 10 positions match TRBD2. CDR3 length equals 15 residues. Germline V CDR1 and CDR2: SSHAT, FNYEAQ (reference sequence). Unmatched junction bases numbered 4, after V lost 1 base and J lost 6 bases. The CDR3 DNA follows: TGTGCCAGCAGCTTAGGTAGCGGGAGGAGCGATACGCAGTATTTT. It is translated as CASSLGSGRSDTQYF.

CDR3 amino acids: CASSPQGQGVYGYTF. For the CDR3, the DNA is TGTGCCAGCTCACCACAGGGACAGGGGGTCTATGGCTACACCTTC. The V and J genes are TRBV18 and TRBJ1-2; TRBD1 aligns across 11 bases. This CDR3 spans 15 amino acids. V lost 1 base and J lost 4; bases outside the gene matches: 2. Per germline, CDR1 KGHSH and CDR2 LQKENI. The complete variable domain, with remaining parts taken from reference TRBV18 and TRBJ1-2, reads NAGVMQNPRHLVRRRGQEARLRCSPMKGHSHVYWYRQLPEEGLKFMVYLQKENIIDESGMPKERFSAEFPKEGPSILRIQQVVRGDSAAYFCASSPQGQGVYGYTFGSGTRLTVV.

The V gene is TRBV7-9, the J gene TRBJ2-4; D unresolved. V lost 0 bases to trimming and J lost 7 bases, with 7 bases between them. The CDR3 spans 13 residues. CDR1 and CDR2 (germline): SEHNR, FQNEAQ (reference sequence). DNA of the CDR3: TGTGCCAGCAGCTTAGCCCCGCAGAACATTCAGTACTTC. Its translation is CASSLAPQNIQYF. Filled out from reference TRBV7-9 and TRBJ2-4, the complete variable domain reads DTGVSQNPRHKITKRGQNVTFRCDPISEHNRLYWYRQTLGQGPEFLTYFQNEAQLEKSRLLSDRFSAERPKGSFSTLEIQRTEQGDSAMYLCASSLAPQNIQYFGAGTRLSVL.

V is TRBV4-2 and J is TRBJ2-1, with D perhaps TRBD1 (6 bases). CDR1 is LGHNA, CDR2 YNFKEQ, per germline. Trimming removed 1 base at V and 12 bases at J, with 28 bases between. The CDR3 spans 18 residues. The CDR3, as DNA: TGTGCCAGCAGCCAAGGGGGGAGCCAAGTCCGCCAAGGGGGTGGGCAGTTCTTC. It translates to CASSQGGSQVRQGGGQFF.

V gene TRBV5-1 combines with J gene TRBJ2-3, with TRBD2 matching 13 bases. Per the germline V gene, CDR1 is SGHRS and CDR2 is YFSETQ. Trimming cost V 4 bases and J 6 bases; bases outside gene matches: 8. The CDR3 is made up of 16 amino acids. CDR3 DNA: TGCGCCAGCAGCCTTGGACTAGCGGGGGCATCTGATACGCAGTATTTT. Residues: CASSLGLAGASDTQYF.

This clone was recorded once. The chain combines TRBV3-1 (or the pseudogene TRBV3-2) with TRBJ2-5; 13 bases are a match to TRBD2. In germline, CDR1 is LGHDT, CDR2 YNNKEL (reference sequence). The CDR3 is 16 residues long. Unmatched junction bases numbered 6, after V lost 4 bases and J lost 4 bases. CDR3 sequence: CASSLTSGGPGETQYF. CDR3 nucleotides: TGTGCCAGCAGCCTGACTAGCGGGGGGCCGGGAGAGACCCAGTACTTC.

The J gene is TRBJ2-2, the V gene TRBV4-1, with TRBD1 matching 11 bases. The trim removed 2 bases at V and 4 bases at J, leaving 3 bases unmatched. Germline V gives CDR1 MGHRA, CDR2 YSYEKL. The CDR3 loop spans 16 amino acids. The CDR3 DNA reads TGCGCCAGCAGCCAACACGGGACAGGGGGCACCGGGGAGCTGTTTTTT. Protein product: CASSQHGTGGTGELFF.

The CDR3 sequence is CASSMTGISTDTQYF. CDR3 bases: TGTGCCAGCAGCATGACAGGGATTAGCACAGATACGCAGTATTTT. The rearrangement joins TRBV7-6 to TRBJ2-3, with 7 bases matching TRBD1. V dropped 5 bases and J dropped 0; count of bases not matched to a gene: 5. Germline V CDR1 and CDR2: SGHVS, FNYEAQ. This CDR3 is built from 15 residues.